Below are 17 T cell receptor beta chains sequenced from a single sample in a study of blood T cell repertoires in COVID-19. Data came from immunoSEQ multiplex PCR; TCRdb stores just in-frame clones and leaves some out. The sample carries some 200,000 clones, 88% recorded once. Specimen: peripheral blood. All receptors derive from a man aged 40-50 years with active or convalescent COVID-19.

This clone was counted once. The V call is TRBV28, the J call TRBJ1-1; 9 nucleotides agree with TRBD1. Germline-derived CDR1 and CDR2 are MDHEN and SYDVKM. There are 13 residues in the CDR3. The J segment lost 9 bases and the V segment lost 5 bases, leaving 7 bases of the junction unmatched. This CDR3 reads CASSARDRAKAFF. As DNA, the CDR3 is TGTGCCAGCAGTGCACGGGACAGGGCAAAAGCTTTCTTT. The full variable domain, with the rest looked up from reference TRBV28 and TRBJ1-1, is DVKVTQSSRYLVKRTGEKVFLECVQDMDHENMFWYRQDPGLGLRLIYFSYDVKMKEKGDIPEGYSVSREKKERFSLILESASTNQTSMYLCASSARDRAKAFFGQGTRLTVV.

This clone has a handful of counts. CDR3 in DNA: TGTGCCAGTAGTCAACGGGGACAGTTCTATGGCTACACCTTC. It codes for CASSQRGQFYGYTF. The chain couples TRBV19 to TRBJ1-2, with 7 bases matching TRBD1. V shed 5 bases, J shed 4 bases, and the junction held 7 bases outside the gene matches. The CDR3 runs 14 residues. Germline assignment: CDR1 LNHDA and CDR2 SQIVND (reference sequence). The variable domain in full, completed from reference TRBV19 and TRBJ1-2, reads DGGITQSPKYLFRKEGQNVTLSCEQNLNHDAMYWYRQDPGQGLRLIYYSQIVNDFQKGDIAEGYSVSREKKESFPLTVTSAQKNPTAFYLCASSQRGQFYGYTFGSGTRLTVV.

The chain combines TRBV11-2 with TRBJ2-1; 7 bases line up with TRBD2. The germline CDR1 and CDR2 sequences are SGHAT and FQNNGV. This CDR3 contains 16 residues. With V trimmed by 5 bases and J by 7 bases, 14 bases remained unmatched. For the CDR3, the DNA is TGTGCCAGCAGCCATATTTTGAGGGAGGGCGTGAATGAGCAGTTCTTC. As protein: CASSHILREGVNEQFF.

The rearrangement uses TRBV28 and TRBJ2-7, with 9 bases matching TRBD1. This CDR3 has 14 residues. V gave up 6 bases and J gave up 6 bases; unmatched junction bases: 9. From germline, CDR1 is MDHEN and CDR2 SYDVKM. In DNA, the CDR3 is TGTGCCAGCAGACGGGGACAGGGTTATAGCGAGCAGTACTTC. Amino acid sequence: CASRRGQGYSEQYF. Full variable domain (missing parts from reference TRBV28 and TRBJ2-7): DVKVTQSSRYLVKRTGEKVFLECVQDMDHENMFWYRQDPGLGLRLIYFSYDVKMKEKGDIPEGYSVSREKKERFSLILESASTNQTSMYLCASRRGQGYSEQYFGPGTRLTVT.

This clone was detected ten times or more. The rearrangement uses TRBV7-8 and TRBJ2-7; TRBD1 matches 7 bases. This CDR3 has 15 residues. Germline loops: CDR1 SGHVS, CDR2 FQNEAQ. V trimming: 5 bases; J trimming: 2 bases; junction bases outside the gene matches: 9. Written as DNA, the CDR3 is TGTGCCAGCAGCCTCCGACAGGGTCCGACCTACGAGCAGTACTTC. This gives the protein CASSLRQGPTYEQYF.

The V gene is TRBV11-2, the J gene TRBJ2-7, with a tentative D call TRBD2 (6 bases). V lost 0 bases to trimming and J lost 0 bases, with 15 bases between them. CDR3 length: 17 residues. From germline, CDR1 is SGHAT and CDR2 FQNNGV. The CDR3 is CASSLEGRAGSSYEQYF. The CDR3 DNA reads TGTGCCAGCAGCTTAGAAGGACGGGCGGGAAGCTCCTACGAGCAGTACTTC.

This clone was observed once. This sample also contains other DNA sequences that code for the same CDR3. V usage is TRBV12-3 or TRBV12-4 and J usage is TRBJ1-6; possible D gene TRBD1, 6 bases. Trimming took off 5 bases at V and 7 bases at J, with 6 bases between the two ends. The CDR3 spans 12 residues. The CDR3 DNA sequence: TGTGCCAGCAGTACAGGGAATTCACCCCTCCACTTT. Translated, it gives CASSTGNSPLHF.

The chain carries TRBV5-1 and TRBJ2-2; 7 nucleotides align to TRBD1. Germline loops: CDR1 SGHRS, CDR2 YFSETQ. This CDR3 has 17 residues. Germline trimming cut 4 bases from V and 4 bases from J; bases unmatched to any gene: 13. Here the CDR3 reads CASSPGTATSGTGELFF. CDR3 DNA sequence: TGCGCCAGCAGCCCAGGGACAGCAACTTCGGGCACCGGGGAGCTGTTTTTT.

The gene calls are TRBV19 and TRBJ1-5, with D perhaps TRBD1 (5 bases). V lost 9 bases, J lost 0 bases, and 15 bases lay in between. The CDR3 loop spans 15 amino acids. The V gene's germline CDR1 is LNHDA and CDR2 SQIVND (reference sequence). In DNA, the CDR3 is TGTGCCAGCGAACCGACAGCAAATAGCAATCAGCCCCAGCATTTT. Its protein product is CASEPTANSNQPQHF.

This CDR3 is CASGETSTTGELFF. For the CDR3, the DNA is TGTGCCAGCGGGGAGACAAGTACCACCGGGGAGCTGTTTTTT. The J gene is TRBJ2-2, the V gene TRBV2; a weak D match, TRBD2 (5 bases). Germline V CDR1 and CDR2: SNHLY, FYNNEI. Trimming left V 8 bases short and J 4 bases short, with 14 bases between. The CDR3 covers 14 residues.

The rearrangement uses TRBV10-3 and TRBJ1-6, with TRBD1 identical over 7 bases. V was pared by 0 bases and J by 7 bases, with 9 bases of the junction left unmatched. This CDR3 region has 17 residues. CDR1 is ENHRY, CDR2 SYGVKD, per germline. The CDR3: CAISESIGGAGNSPLHF. The CDR3 region has the DNA TGTGCCATCAGTGAGTCGATAGGGGGCGCGGGGAATTCACCCCTCCACTTT.

This clone was counted between two and nine times. The J gene is TRBJ1-2, the V gene TRBV5-6, with a tentative D call TRBD1 (5 bases). The germline gives CDR1 SGHDT, CDR2 YYEEEE. This CDR3 comprises 13 residues. The V and J ends lost 4 bases and 1 base respectively, with 8 bases between them. CDR3 amino acids: CASSRRDNYGYTF. The CDR3 region has the DNA TGTGCCAGCAGCCGCAGGGATAACTATGGCTACACCTTC.

This chain links TRBV4-3 with TRBJ1-6; the D is unclear. The CDR3 sequence is 20 residues long. CDR1 is LGHNA, CDR2 YSLEER, per germline. V gave up 0 bases and J gave up 0 bases, with 18 bases separating them. CDR3 DNA: TGCGCCAGCAGCCAAGAAGCGGTAGCCACCTCGAGCTCCTATAATTCACCCCTCCACTTT. It is translated as CASSQEAVATSSSYNSPLHF.

This chain uses TRBV18 with TRBJ2-1; the match to TRBD2 covers 11 bases. CDR1 is KGHSH and CDR2 is LQKENI in the germline V gene. The CDR3 sequence is 15 residues long. V gave up 3 bases and J gave up 9 bases; unmatched junction bases: 7. The CDR3 bases are TGTGCCAGCTCACCTCGACTAGCGGGATCTGGTGAGCAGTTCTTC. The encoded protein is CASSPRLAGSGEQFF.

This chain uses TRBV5-1 with TRBJ1-2, with a tentative D call TRBD1 (6 bases). Trimming removed 4 bases at V and 8 bases at J, with 12 bases between. CDR1 and CDR2 from the germline V gene are SGHRS and YFSETQ. The CDR3 covers 12 residues. CDR3 sequence (DNA): TGCGCCAGCAGCCCCAGGGGAGACGGCTACACCTTC. Protein: CASSPRGDGYTF.

J is TRBJ2-2 and V is TRBV12-3 or TRBV12-4, with D hard to call. The CDR3 contains 13 residues. Between the trimmed V and J ends, which lost 0 bases and 5 bases, there was a span of 4 bases. This CDR3 reads CASSLAYTGELFF. CDR3 sequence (DNA): TGTGCCAGCAGTTTAGCTTATACCGGGGAGCTGTTTTTT.

The rearrangement links TRBV9 to TRBJ2-3; D may be TRBD1 (6 bases). Germline V gene lookup returns CDR1 SGDLS and CDR2 YYNGEE. V was pared by 1 base and J by 0 bases, with 9 bases between. The CDR3 has 15 residues. As DNA, the CDR3 is TGTGCCAGCAGCGTAACAGGGACAAGCACAGATACGCAGTATTTT. It encodes CASSVTGTSTDTQYF.